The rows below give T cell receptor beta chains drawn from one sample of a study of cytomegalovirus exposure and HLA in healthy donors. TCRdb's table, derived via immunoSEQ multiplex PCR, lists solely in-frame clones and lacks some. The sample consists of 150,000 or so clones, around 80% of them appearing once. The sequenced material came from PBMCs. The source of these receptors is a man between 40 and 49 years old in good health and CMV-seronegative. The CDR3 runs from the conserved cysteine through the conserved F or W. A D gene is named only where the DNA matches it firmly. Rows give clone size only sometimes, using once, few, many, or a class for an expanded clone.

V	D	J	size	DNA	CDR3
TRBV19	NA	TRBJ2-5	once	TGTGCCAGTAGTCCCCGAGGTTTCCAAGAGACCCAGTACTTC	CASSPRGFQETQYF
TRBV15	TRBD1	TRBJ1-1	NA	TGTGCCACCAGCAGAGTTCGCCAGGGGGGTAGCACTGAAGCTTTCTTT	CATSRVRQGGSTEAFF
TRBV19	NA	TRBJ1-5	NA	TGTGCCAGTAGTATAGGAGGGAAGGGCCAGCCCCAGCATTTT	CASSIGGKGQPQHF
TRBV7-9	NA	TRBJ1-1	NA	TGTGCCAGCAGCTCACGGGATTCTGGGAACACTGAAGCTTTCTTT	CASSSRDSGNTEAFF
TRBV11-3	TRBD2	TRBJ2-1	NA	TGTGCCAGCAGCTTCGCGACTAGCGGGGAGCAGTTCTTC	CASSFATSGEQFF
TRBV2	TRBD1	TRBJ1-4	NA	TGTGCCAGCAAGCTACAGGGGGTGGGTAATGAAAAACTGTTTTTT	CASKLQGVGNEKLFF
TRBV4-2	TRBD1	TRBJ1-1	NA	TGTGCCAGCAGCCAGGGGGACAGGGGGCCCAGAGGTGAAGCTTTCTTT	CASSQGDRGPRGEAFF
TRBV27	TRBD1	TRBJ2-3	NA	TGTGCCAGCAGTCCCTGGGACAGGTCTAGCACAGATACGCAGTATTTT	CASSPWDRSSTDTQYF
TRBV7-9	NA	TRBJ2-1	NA	TGTGCCAGCAGCCGGTTGGGACTTGGACAGTTCTTC	CASSRLGLGQFF
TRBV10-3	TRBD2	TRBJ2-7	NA	TGTGCCATCAGTGGGGGACTAGCCCTACCAAACTACGAGCAGTACTTC	CAISGGLALPNYEQYF
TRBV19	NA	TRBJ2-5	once	TGTGCCAGTAATTCCGGGACTTCGTACCAAGAGACCCAGTACTTC	CASNSGTSYQETQYF
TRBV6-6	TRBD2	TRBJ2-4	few	TGTGCCAGCAGTTACTCGAGCGGGAGAATCTCAAACATTCAGTACTTC	CASSYSSGRISNIQYF
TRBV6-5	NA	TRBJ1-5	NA	TGTGCCAGCACCCGGGATAGCAATCAGCCCCAGCATTTT	CASTRDSNQPQHF
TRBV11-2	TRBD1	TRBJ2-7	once	TGTGCCAGCAGCTTAACCTGGACAGGGTCGGCCTACGAGCAGTACTTC	CASSLTWTGSAYEQYF
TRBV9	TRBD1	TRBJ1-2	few	TGTGCCAGCAGCCCTCCTACAGGGGGCACGGATGGCTACACCTTC	CASSPPTGGTDGYTF
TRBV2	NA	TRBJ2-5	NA	TGTGCCAGCAGTGGCCTGACTGACTACTACCGCCAGTACTTC	CASSGLTDYYRQYF
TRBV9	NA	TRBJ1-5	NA	TGTGCCAGCAGCTTAACCCTTCTAGGGCCCCAGCATTTT	CASSLTLLGPQHF
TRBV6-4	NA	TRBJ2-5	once	TGTGCCAGCAGACTTCCCTCTCCTGGACAGCGCCAAGAGACCCAGTACTTC	CASRLPSPGQRQETQYF
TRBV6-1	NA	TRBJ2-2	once	TGTGCCAGCGGGGATTCTAGCCGCTTCACCGGGGAGCTGTTTTTT	CASGDSSRFTGELFF
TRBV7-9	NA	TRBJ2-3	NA	TGTGCCAGCAGCTTCCTCGTAGGAGGACGCACAGATACGCAGTATTTT	CASSFLVGGRTDTQYF
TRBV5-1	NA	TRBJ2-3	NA	TGCGCCAGCAGCATGGGGAACAGGGTGAGCACAGATACGCAGTATTTT	CASSMGNRVSTDTQYF
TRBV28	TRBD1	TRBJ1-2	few	TGTGCCAGCACCCTTAGACAGGGGGATGGCTACACCTTC	CASTLRQGDGYTF